The 21 T cell receptor delta chains below all came from one sample that was sequenced in a study of human gamma delta and Vdelta1 T cells. TCRdb made new clone calls on the PCR reads using CATT. The sample holds over 5,500 delta-chain clones, about 8.4% seen once. Source material: naive CD27+ Vdelta1 gamma-delta T cells from blood. These receptors all come from a human donor in good health.

The gene calls are TRDV1 and TRDJ1, with 8 bases identical to TRDD3. Per the germline V gene, CDR1 is TSWWSYY and CDR2 is QGS. The V segment lost 5 bases and the J segment 1 base; nucleotides outside the gene matches: 24. CDR3 length: 21 amino acids. The CDR3 loop is CALGNLRKQYDRGYITDKLIF. DNA for the CDR3: TGTGCTCTTGGGAACCTACGGAAACAGTACGACCGGGGATACATCACCGATAAACTCATCTTT.

This clone is large. The same CDR3 arises from other DNA sequences in this sample as well. The gene calls are TRDV1 and TRDJ1, with 13 bases that match TRDD3. This CDR3 contains 22 residues. The J segment lost 3 bases and the V segment lost 11 bases, leaving 30 bases of the junction unmatched. Looked up from germline, CDR1 is TSWWSYY and CDR2 is QGS. The CDR3 region is CAIAFLPRYWGIRPGVADKLIF. The CDR3 DNA is TGTGCTATAGCCTTCCTACCCCGATACTGGGGGATACGCCCGGGGGTCGCCGATAAACTCATCTTT.

Judged by abundance, this clone is medium-sized. Other DNA sequences in the same sample also yield this CDR3. The V and J genes are TRDV1 and TRDJ1, with a weak D call TRDD3 (6 bases). V shed 9 bases and J shed 2 bases, with 31 bases lying between them. This CDR3 is 19 amino acids long. Germline V gives CDR1 TSWWSYY, CDR2 QGS. The CDR3 nucleotides read TGTGCTCTCCGGGACACCTACGGAGGGGATGAGGTCGGTACCGATAAACTCATCTTT. It yields the protein CALRDTYGGDEVGTDKLIF.

This clone was picked up a small number of times. A far larger clone is a single base away, which makes a read error likely. The identical CDR3 is also encoded by other nucleotide sequences in the sample. The J gene is TRDJ2, the V gene TRDV1, with a weak D call TRDD2 (9 bases). The germline CDR1 and CDR2 sequences are TSWWSYY and QGS. The CDR3 is 26 amino acids. CDR3 coding DNA: TGTGCTCTTGGGGATCCCAGAAACACCCCCTCCTTCCTACGGGGATACCCCGTAATGTCGACAGCACAGCTCTTCTTT. The encoded protein is CALGDPRNTPSFLRGYPVMSTAQLFF.

This clone came up once. The chain links TRDV1 to TRDJ1, with TRDD3 identical over 11 bases. V shed 3 bases and J 0 bases; nucleotides not matched to a gene: 9. The V gene's germline CDR1 is TSWWSYY and CDR2 QGS. There are 18 residues in the CDR3. The CDR3 DNA follows: TGTGCTCTTGGGGACCGTACTGGGGGATATCGCCACACCGATAAACTCATCTTT. Encoded protein: CALGDRTGGYRHTDKLIF.

This clone appeared a few times. This DNA translates differently at residue 3 from the TCRdb protein, which is that of a much larger clone; a read error is likely, and the protein shown is the DNA's own translation. The gene calls are TRDV1 and TRDJ1, with 9 bases fitting TRDD3. Losses at the gene ends were 10 bases for V and 10 bases for J; bases not matched to a gene: 34. The CDR3 runs to 20 residues. Germline CDR1 TSWWSYY, CDR2 QGS. CDR3 nucleotide sequence: TGTGCTCGTGGAGGCCCCTCCTCCCGTACTGGGGGACTCTCCCCGATACGACTCATCTTT. It is translated as CARGGPSSRTGGLSPIRLIF.

Concerning this clone: This may arise from a read error, as a much more abundant clone is one base away. The chain carries TRDV1 and TRDJ1; 12 bases fit TRDD3. The CDR3 has 21 amino acids. Trimming at V came to 4 bases and at J to 0 bases, leaving 18 bases not matched to a gene. Germline lookup yields CDR1 TSWWSYY and CDR2 QGS. As DNA, the CDR3 is TGTGCTCTTGGGGCCCGGAGCTTCGTTCGTACTGGGGGATACCACACCGATAAACTCATCTTT. It translates to CALGARSFVRTGGYHTDKLIF.

This clone has only a few counts. The likely explanation is a read error, given a far larger clone one base away. Other DNA variants within this sample encode the same CDR3. The genes are TRDV1 and TRDJ1, with 10 nucleotides matching TRDD3. The CDR3 is made up of 18 amino acids. CDR1 TSWWSYY and CDR2 QGS come from the germline V gene. V shed 4 bases, J shed 11 bases, and the junction held 22 bases outside the gene matches. The CDR3 loop reads CALGAHLLRTGGSSPLIF. In nucleotides, the CDR3 is TGTGCTCTTGGGGCCCACCTTCTTCGTACTGGGGGATCCTCCCCCCTCATCTTT.

In its sample, this clone was seen a few times. A single base is all that separates this from a far larger clone, so a read error is likely. Other nucleotide sequences in the sample specify the same CDR3. This chain uses TRDV1 with TRDJ1; no clear D. The CDR3 runs to 20 residues. The V gene's germline CDR1 is TSWWSYY and CDR2 QGS. Between the trimmed V and J ends, which lost 3 bases and 6 bases, there was a span of 32 bases. This CDR3 reads CALGDSPRLLTQSLTYKLIF. Here the CDR3 DNA reads TGTGCTCTTGGGGACTCCCCACGACTCCTTACCCAGTCCCTTACCTATAAACTCATCTTT.

To note about this clone: TCRdb's listed protein matches a much larger clone and diverges from this DNA's translation at residue 10, likely through a read error; the protein shown comes from the DNA. V and J are TRDV1 and TRDJ1; D possibly corresponds to TRDD3 (5 bases). V was pared by 5 bases and J by 11 bases, with 21 bases between. Germline V CDR1 and CDR2: TSWWSYY, QGS. This CDR3 has 14 residues. This CDR3 is CALGSRGPRPILIF. The CDR3 DNA reads as TGTGCTCTTGGGTCCCGGGGACCCCGCCCTATCCTCATCTTT.

Of note for this clone: The TCRdb protein comes from a much larger clone and disagrees with this DNA's translation at residue 13, likely due to a read error; the protein given here is derived from the DNA. The gene calls are TRDV1 and TRDJ1; TRDD3 matches 10 bases. With 11 bases clipped from V and 6 bases from J, the junction kept 21 bases outside the gene matches. Germline values: CDR1 TSWWSYY, CDR2 QGS. The CDR3 totals 17 residues. For the CDR3, the DNA is TGTGCTAACGAGGTGGGCCTCGGGGGATACGGAACCTATAAACTCATCTTT. It is translated as CANEVGLGGYGTYKLIF.

V usage is TRDV1 and J usage is TRDJ4; 10 bases agree with TRDD3. The J segment lost 6 bases and the V segment lost 0 bases, leaving 31 bases of the junction unmatched. Germline CDR1 TSWWSYY, CDR2 QGS. This CDR3 is 23 amino acids long. CDR3 protein: CALGELRASPRRGGIRVYSSLIF. The CDR3 DNA reads as TGTGCTCTTGGGGAACTTCGAGCGTCTCCCCGGAGGGGGGGGATACGCGTATATTCATCCCTGATCTTT.

This clone was counted between two and nine times. This likely traces to a read error, being one base from a far larger clone. This rearrangement joins TRDV1 to TRDJ1; TRDD3 might be the D (5 bases). This CDR3 spans 15 amino acids. Germline CDR1 reads TSWWSYY; CDR2 reads QGS. V was pared by 8 bases and J by 0 bases, with 16 bases between. In nucleotides, the CDR3 is TGTGCTCTTTGCCTTACTAAGGGATACACCGATAAACTCATCTTT. The encoded protein is CALCLTKGYTDKLIF.

The sample holds a few counts of this clone. TCRdb's entry gives the protein of a much larger clone, which mismatches this DNA's translation at residue 7, likely from a read error; the protein reported here is translated from the DNA. This rearrangement joins TRDV1 to TRDJ1; tentatively, D is TRDD2 (7 bases). This CDR3 region has 19 residues. Germline V gives CDR1 TSWWSYY, CDR2 QGS. V was shortened by 3 bases and J by 7 bases, with 30 bases between the two germline ends. CDR3 nucleotide sequence: TGTGCTCTTGGGGACCCTTCCTTCCGCGTACTGGGAGGAAGGGGTAAACTCATCTTT. Encoded protein: CALGDPSFRVLGGRGKLIF.

This clone was seen more than once but under ten times. Possible read error: a much larger clone is one base away. Other DNA sequences within the sample encode an identical CDR3. The J gene is TRDJ1, the V gene TRDV1, with 7 bases aligning to TRDD3. The germline gives CDR1 TSWWSYY, CDR2 QGS. The V segment lost 5 bases and the J segment 0 bases; nucleotides outside the gene matches: 27. There are 22 residues in the CDR3. The CDR3 loop is CALGPKRPSPKLGITYTDKLIF. In nucleotides, the CDR3 is TGTGCTCTTGGGCCGAAAAGGCCCTCCCCAAAACTGGGGATTACGTACACCGATAAACTCATCTTT.

In regard to this clone: One base separates it from a far larger clone, so it is likely a read error. The chain joins TRDV1 to TRDJ1, with TRDD3 matching 8 bases. Germline lookup yields CDR1 TSWWSYY and CDR2 QGS. The CDR3 totals 25 residues. The ends lost 1 base at V and 2 bases at J; junction bases unmatched: 33. The CDR3 spells CALGEHPKSSLGYWGVRGLTDKLIF. The CDR3, as DNA: TGTGCTCTTGGGGAACACCCGAAGAGCTCGTTAGGCTACTGGGGGGTACGGGGTCTGACCGATAAACTCATCTTT.

Points on this clone: The amino acid sequence in TCRdb belongs to a much larger clone and departs from this DNA's translation at residue 10, likely a sequencing read error; the sequence shown is translated from the DNA. The chain has TRDV1 and TRDJ1; D call uncertain. This CDR3 has 15 residues. Per germline, CDR1 TSWWSYY and CDR2 QGS. Trimming cost V 3 bases and J 9 bases, with 20 bases left between them. The CDR3 region has the DNA TGTGCTCTTGGGGAGAGCTTCGCACCAAGCCGTGAACTCATCTTT. Encoded protein: CALGESFAPSRELIF.

The chain employs TRDV1 and TRDJ1; TRDD3 agrees at 12 bases. The CDR3 spans 23 residues. Germline V gene sequence: CDR1 TSWWSYY, CDR2 QGS. V was clipped by 2 bases and J by 0 bases; unmatched bases: 22. CDR3 amino acids: CALGELISSVTGGYRMNTDKLIF. The CDR3 DNA reads as TGTGCTCTTGGGGAATTAATAAGCAGCGTAACTGGGGGATACCGGATGAACACCGATAAACTCATCTTT.

With respect to this clone: Since a far larger clone is one base different, this is likely a read error. This chain links TRDV1 with TRDJ1; 8 nucleotides line up with TRDD3. Germline V gene lookup returns CDR1 TSWWSYY and CDR2 QGS. This CDR3 comprises 22 residues. The V segment lost 0 bases and the J segment 9 bases; nucleotides outside the gene matches: 30. CDR3 nucleotide sequence: TGTGCTCTTGGGGAACTTCGAGCGTCTCCCCGGAGGGGGGGGATATGCCGTTCCCAACTCATCTTT. Translation: CALGELRASPRRGGICRSQLIF.

This clone has only a few counts. A junction boundary mismatches the germline segment, possibly from a read error. The chain carries TRDV1 and TRDJ1; possible D gene TRDD3, 6 bases. Germline CDR1 reads TSWWSYY; CDR2 reads QGS. The CDR3 is 19 residues long. The DNA for the CDR3 is TGTGCTCCTGGGGAGCGACGGCCTGGCAGCCGATCCCACACCGATAAACTCATCTTT. This sequence encodes CAPGERRPGSRSHTDKLIF.

To note about this clone: The likely explanation is a read error, given a far larger clone one base away. This sequence joins TRDV1 and TRDJ1; D gene ambiguous. V gave up 2 bases and J gave up 2 bases, with 27 bases separating them. The CDR3 has 20 residues. Germline V gene sequence: CDR1 TSWWSYY, CDR2 QGS. The DNA of the CDR3 is TGTGCTCTTGGGGAATACTTTCATGCTAGGTGGGCCCAGAGGACCGATAAACTCATCTTT. Translating it yields CALGEYFHARWAQRTDKLIF.